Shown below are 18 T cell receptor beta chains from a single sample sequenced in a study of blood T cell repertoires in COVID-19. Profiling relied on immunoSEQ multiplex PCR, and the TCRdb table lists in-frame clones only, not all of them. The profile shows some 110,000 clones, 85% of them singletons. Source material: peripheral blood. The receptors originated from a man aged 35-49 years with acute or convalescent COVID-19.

CDR3: CATSRVGDSPEAFF. The CDR3 DNA sequence: TGTGCCACCAGCAGAGTAGGTGATAGCCCTGAAGCTTTCTTT. This chain uses TRBV15 with TRBJ1-1; no definite D call. V was shortened by 1 base and J by 6 bases, with 12 bases between the two germline ends. Germline assignment: CDR1 LNHNV and CDR2 YYDKDF (reference sequence). The CDR3 spans 14 residues.

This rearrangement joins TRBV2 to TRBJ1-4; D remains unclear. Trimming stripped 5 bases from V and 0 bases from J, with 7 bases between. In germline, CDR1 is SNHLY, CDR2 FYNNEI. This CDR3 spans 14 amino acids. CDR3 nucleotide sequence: TGTGCCAGCAGTAAGCACGCAACTAATGAAAAACTGTTTTTT. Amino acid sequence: CASSKHATNEKLFF.

CDR3 sequence: CASRPGTGLSYEQYF. As DNA, the CDR3 is TGTGCCAGCAGGCCCGGGACAGGACTCTCCTACGAGCAGTACTTC. The chain couples TRBV6-6 to TRBJ2-7, with TRBD1 matching over 8 bases. CDR3 length: 15 residues. The trim removed 6 bases at V and 0 bases at J, leaving 7 bases unmatched. Germline CDR1 MNHNY, CDR2 SVGAGI (reference sequence).

The DNA for the CDR3 is TGCAGCGTTGGCGACAGGAGAAAAAACACCATATATTTT. Amino acid sequence: CSVGDRRKNTIYF. The genes are TRBV29-1 and TRBJ1-3, with D perhaps TRBD1 (6 bases). Germline assignment: CDR1 SQVTM and CDR2 ANQGSEA. The V and J ends lost 4 bases and 6 bases respectively, with 13 bases between them. The CDR3 totals 13 residues.

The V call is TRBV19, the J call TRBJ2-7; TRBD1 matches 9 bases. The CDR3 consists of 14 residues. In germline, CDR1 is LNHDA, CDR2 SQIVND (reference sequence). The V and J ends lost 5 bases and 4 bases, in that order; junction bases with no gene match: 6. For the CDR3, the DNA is TGTGCCAGTAGTGCCGGGACAGGGAGGTACGAGCAGTACTTC. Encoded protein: CASSAGTGRYEQYF.

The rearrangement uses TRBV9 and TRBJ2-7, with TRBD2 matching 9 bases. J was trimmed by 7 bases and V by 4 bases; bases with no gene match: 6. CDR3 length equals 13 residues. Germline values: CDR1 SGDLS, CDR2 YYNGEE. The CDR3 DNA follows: TGTGCCAGCAGCCCCTCGGGACTAGCTGAGCAGTACTTC. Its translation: CASSPSGLAEQYF.

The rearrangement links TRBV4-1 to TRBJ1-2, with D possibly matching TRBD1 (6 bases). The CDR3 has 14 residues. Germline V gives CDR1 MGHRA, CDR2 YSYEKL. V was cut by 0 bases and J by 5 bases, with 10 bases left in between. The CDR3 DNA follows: TGCGCCAGCAGCCAAGAGTTCCAGGGGTATGGCTACACCTTC. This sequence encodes CASSQEFQGYGYTF.

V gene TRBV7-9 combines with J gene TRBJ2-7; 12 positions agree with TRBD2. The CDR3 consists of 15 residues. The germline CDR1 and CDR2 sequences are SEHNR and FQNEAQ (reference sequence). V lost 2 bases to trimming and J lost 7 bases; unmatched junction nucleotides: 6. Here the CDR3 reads CASSLSSGGAKEQYF. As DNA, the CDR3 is TGTGCCAGCAGCTTATCTAGCGGGGGGGCTAAGGAGCAGTACTTC.

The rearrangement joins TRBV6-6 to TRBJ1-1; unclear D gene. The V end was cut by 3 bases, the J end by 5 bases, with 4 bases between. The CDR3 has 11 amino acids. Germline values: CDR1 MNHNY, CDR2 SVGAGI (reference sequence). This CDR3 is CASSYRTEAFF. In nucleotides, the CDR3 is TGTGCCAGCAGTTATCGTACTGAAGCTTTCTTT.

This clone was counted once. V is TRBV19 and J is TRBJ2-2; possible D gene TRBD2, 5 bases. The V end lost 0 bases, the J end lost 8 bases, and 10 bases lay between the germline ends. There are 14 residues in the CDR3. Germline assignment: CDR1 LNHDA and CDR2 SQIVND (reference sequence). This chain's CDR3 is CASSIDWRRGELFF. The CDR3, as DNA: TGTGCCAGTAGTATAGATTGGAGGAGGGGGGAGCTGTTTTTT. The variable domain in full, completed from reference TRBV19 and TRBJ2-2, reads DGGITQSPKYLFRKEGQNVTLSCEQNLNHDAMYWYRQDPGQGLRLIYYSQIVNDFQKGDIAEGYSVSREKKESFPLTVTSAQKNPTAFYLCASSIDWRRGELFFGEGSRLTVL.

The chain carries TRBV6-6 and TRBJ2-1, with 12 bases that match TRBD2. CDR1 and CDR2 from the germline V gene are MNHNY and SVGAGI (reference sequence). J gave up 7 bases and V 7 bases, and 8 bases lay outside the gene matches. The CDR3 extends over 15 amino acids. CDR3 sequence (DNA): TGTGCCAGCACAAGACTAGCGGGAGTCGGTAATGAGCAGTTCTTC. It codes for CASTRLAGVGNEQFF.

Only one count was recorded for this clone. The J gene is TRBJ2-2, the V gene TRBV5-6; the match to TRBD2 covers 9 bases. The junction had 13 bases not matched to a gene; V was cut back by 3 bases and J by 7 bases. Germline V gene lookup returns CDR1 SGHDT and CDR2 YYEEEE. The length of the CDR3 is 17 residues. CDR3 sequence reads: CASSSYGGSGSSGELFF. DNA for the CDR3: TGTGCCAGCAGCTCCTACGGGGGTAGCGGGAGTAGCGGGGAGCTGTTTTTT.

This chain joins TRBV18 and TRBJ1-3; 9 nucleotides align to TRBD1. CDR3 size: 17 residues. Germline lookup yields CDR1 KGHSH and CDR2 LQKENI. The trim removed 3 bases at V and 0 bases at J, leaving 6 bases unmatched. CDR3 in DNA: TGTGCCAGCTCACCGACAGGGGGGGGGCCCTCTGGAAACACCATATATTTT. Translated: CASSPTGGGPSGNTIYF.

This CDR3 is CSVELAGQQETQYF. The CDR3 DNA reads TGCAGCGTTGAACTAGCGGGGCAGCAAGAGACCCAGTACTTC. The chain joins TRBV29-1 to TRBJ2-5; 9 bases are a match to TRBD2. CDR1 and CDR2 from the germline V gene are SQVTM and ANQGSEA. This CDR3 spans 14 amino acids. J lost 2 bases, V lost 2 bases, and 3 bases had no gene match. Looking up the rest from reference TRBV29-1 and TRBJ2-5 gives the full variable domain: SAVISQKPSRDICQRGTSLTIQCQVDSQVTMMFWYRQQPGQSLTLIATANQGSEATYESGFVIDKFPISRPNLTFSTLTVSNMSPEDSSIYLCSVELAGQQETQYFGPGTRLLVL.

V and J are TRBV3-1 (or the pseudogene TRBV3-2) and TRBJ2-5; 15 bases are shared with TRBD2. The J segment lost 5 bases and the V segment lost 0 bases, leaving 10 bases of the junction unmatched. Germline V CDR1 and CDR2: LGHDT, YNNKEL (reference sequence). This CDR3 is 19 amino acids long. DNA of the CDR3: TGTGCCAGCAGCCAAGATAGAAGGACTAGCGGGAGGGCGAGGGAGACCCAGTACTTC. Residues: CASSQDRRTSGRARETQYF.

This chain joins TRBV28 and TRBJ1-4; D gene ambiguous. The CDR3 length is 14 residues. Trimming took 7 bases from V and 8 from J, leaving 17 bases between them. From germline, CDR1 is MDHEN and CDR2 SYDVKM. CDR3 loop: CASTLGSLREKLFF. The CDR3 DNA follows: TGTGCCAGCACCCTCGGGAGCCTGAGGGAAAAACTGTTTTTT.

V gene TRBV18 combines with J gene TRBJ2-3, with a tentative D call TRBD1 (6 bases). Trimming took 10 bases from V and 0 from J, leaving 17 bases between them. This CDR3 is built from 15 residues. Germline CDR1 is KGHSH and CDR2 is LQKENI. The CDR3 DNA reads TGTGCCACCCGCACCAGGGGAGTGAGCACAGATACGCAGTATTTT. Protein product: CATRTRGVSTDTQYF.

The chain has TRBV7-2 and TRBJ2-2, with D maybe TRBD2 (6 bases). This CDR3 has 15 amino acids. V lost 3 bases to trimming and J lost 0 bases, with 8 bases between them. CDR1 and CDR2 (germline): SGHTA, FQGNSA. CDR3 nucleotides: TGTGCCAGCAGCTTGGAGGGTTCGAACACCGGGGAGCTGTTTTTT. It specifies CASSLEGSNTGELFF.